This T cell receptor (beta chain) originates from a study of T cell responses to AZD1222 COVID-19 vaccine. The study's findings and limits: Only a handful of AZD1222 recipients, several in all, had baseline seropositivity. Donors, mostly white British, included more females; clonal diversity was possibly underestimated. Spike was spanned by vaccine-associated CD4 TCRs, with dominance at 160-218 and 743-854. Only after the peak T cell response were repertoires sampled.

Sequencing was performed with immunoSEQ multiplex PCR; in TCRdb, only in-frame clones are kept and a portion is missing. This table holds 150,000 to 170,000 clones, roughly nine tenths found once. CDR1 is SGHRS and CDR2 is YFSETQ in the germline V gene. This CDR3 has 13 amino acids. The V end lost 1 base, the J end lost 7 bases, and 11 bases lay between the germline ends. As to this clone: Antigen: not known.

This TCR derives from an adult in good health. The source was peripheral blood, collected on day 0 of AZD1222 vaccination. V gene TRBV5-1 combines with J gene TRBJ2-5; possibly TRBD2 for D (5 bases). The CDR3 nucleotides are TGCGCCAGCAGCTTGTCCTCGGGGAGGACCCAGTACTTC. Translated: CASSLSSGRTQYF.